Listed below are T cell receptor beta chains from one sample, sequenced in a study of cytomegalovirus exposure and HLA in healthy donors. Profiling relied on immunoSEQ multiplex PCR, and the TCRdb table lists in-frame clones only, not all of them. The table lists 100,000 to 150,000 clones, about 80% of them singletons. The sample taken for sequencing was PBMCs. The receptors come from a woman in her thirties or forties in good health and CMV-seropositive. CDR3s include the opening cysteine and the closing phenylalanine or tryptophan. The order of the fields is V gene, clone size, D gene, J gene, CDR3 protein, CDR3 DNA. A D gene is named only where the DNA matches it firmly. Size is omitted from some rows. Given values are once, few, many or a class for expanded clones.

TRBV7-9,.,TRBD2,TRBJ2-7,CASSSVGGYEQYF,TGTGCCAGCAGCTCCGTGGGGGGGTACGAGCAGTACTTC
TRBV27,once,.,TRBJ1-5,CATREHSNQPQHF,TGTGCCACCCGGGAGCATAGCAATCAGCCCCAGCATTTT
TRBV5-6,.,.,TRBJ2-7,CASSLDRDEQYF,TGTGCCAGCAGCCTGGACCGGGACGAGCAGTACTTC
TRBV9,once,TRBD1,TRBJ1-2,CASSVAVDRGSYGYTF,TGTGCCAGCAGCGTAGCGGTGGACAGGGGGAGTTATGGCTACACCTTC
TRBV27,once,TRBD1,TRBJ1-1,CASSFFDRDTEAFF,TGTGCCAGCAGTTTCTTTGACAGGGACACTGAAGCTTTCTTT
TRBV7-2,few,.,TRBJ2-7,CASSLAASSEQYF,TGTGCCAGCAGCTTAGCGGCTAGCAGCGAGCAGTACTTC
TRBV30,.,.,TRBJ2-7,CAWPVFTYEQYF,TGTGCCTGGCCGGTCTTCACCTACGAGCAGTACTTC
TRBV2,few,.,TRBJ2-5,CARSLAGFQETQYF,TGTGCCAGAAGTCTGGCAGGCTTCCAAGAGACCCAGTACTTC
TRBV9,.,.,TRBJ2-6,CASSVEGSGANVLTF,TGTGCCAGCAGCGTAGAGGGGTCTGGGGCCAACGTCCTGACTTTC
TRBV7-2,.,.,TRBJ2-2,CASSLSQWTGELFF,TGTGCCAGCAGCTTGTCCCAGTGGACCGGGGAGCTGTTTTTT
TRBV5-5,once,.,TRBJ1-4,CASSGGLTPTNEKLFF,TGTGCCAGCAGCGGGGGACTGACACCAACTAATGAAAAACTGTTTTTT